This TCR beta chain was sequenced during a study of blood T cell repertoires in COVID-19. The length of the CDR3 is 16 residues. V lost 4 bases, J lost 0 bases, and 4 bases stayed unmatched. Germline values: CDR1 KGHSH, CDR2 LQKENI. TCRdb keeps only in-frame clones here, not all; method: immunoSEQ multiplex PCR. The sample has 25,000 to 35,000 clones, over 75% seen once; the top ten hold 15% to 20%. Sequencing used peripheral blood. V gene TRBV18 combines with J gene TRBJ2-2; 8 bases map to TRBD2. This receptor was obtained from a man in his sixties or seventies with active COVID-19. CDR3 DNA: TGTGCCAGCTCACAAACTAGCGGCACGAACACCGGGGAGCTGTTTTTT. Translation gives CASSQTSGTNTGELFF.